The 13 T cell receptor beta chains in this list originate from one sample, sequenced in a study of brain metastases from non-small cell lung cancer. Assay: immunoSEQ multiplex PCR; the TCRdb copy retains only in-frame clones and omits some. The sample includes roughly 2,300 clones, around 82% of them seen just once. Sequencing was performed on tumor-adjacent normal tissue. These TCRs come from a donor at least 40 years old with non-small cell lung cancer.

The chain couples TRBV5-1 to TRBJ1-2, with D maybe TRBD1 (6 bases). The CDR3 length is 14 residues. Germline CDR1 SGHRS, CDR2 YFSETQ. V was pared by 3 bases and J by 4 bases, with 13 bases between. CDR3 protein: CASSSPRQVYGYTF. DNA of the CDR3: TGCGCCAGCAGCTCCCCGAGACAGGTCTATGGCTACACCTTC. Complete variable domain (other parts from reference TRBV5-1 and TRBJ1-2): KAGVTQTPRYLIKTRGQQVTLSCSPISGHRSVSWYQQTPGQGLQFLFEYFSETQRNKGNFPGRFSGRQFSNSRSEMNVSTLELGDSALYLCASSSPRQVYGYTFGSGTRLTVV.

The CDR3 loop is CASSDRDRNGYTF. As DNA, the CDR3 is TGTGCCAGCAGTGACCGGGACAGGAACGGCTACACCTTC. This chain uses TRBV2 with TRBJ1-2; TRBD1 aligns across 8 bases. The V and J ends lost 3 bases and 8 bases, in that order; junction bases with no gene match: 5. The CDR3 has 13 amino acids. Germline V gene sequence: CDR1 SNHLY, CDR2 FYNNEI.

CDR3 bases: TGCAGCGTTGGTGTGGGGGGTAGCTCCTACGAGCAGTACTTC. Protein sequence: CSVGVGGSSYEQYF. This chain joins TRBV29-1 and TRBJ2-7; D is perhaps TRBD2 (6 bases). This CDR3 is built from 14 residues. Germline CDR1 reads SQVTM; CDR2 reads ANQGSEA. The germline V and J ends were trimmed by 4 bases and 0 bases, with 13 bases remaining between them.

This chain links TRBV27 with TRBJ2-7; weak D call: TRBD2 (6 bases). CDR3 length: 14 amino acids. The V end was cut by 5 bases, the J end by 3 bases, with 14 bases between. Germline assignment: CDR1 MNHEY and CDR2 SMNVEV (reference sequence). The CDR3 reads CASSPYGSRYEQYF. The CDR3 DNA reads TGTGCCAGCAGTCCCTACGGGAGTCGCTACGAGCAGTACTTC.

The rearrangement links TRBV7-9 to TRBJ2-1; 7 bases align to TRBD2. This CDR3 comprises 15 residues. V was clipped by 5 bases and J by 0 bases; unmatched bases: 4. Germline-derived CDR1 and CDR2 are SEHNR and FQNEAQ (reference sequence). The CDR3 DNA sequence: TGTGCCAGCAGCCCCGGGAGGAGCTCCTACAATGAGCAGTTCTTC. Protein product: CASSPGRSSYNEQFF.

This chain joins TRBV2 and TRBJ1-2; 7 bases align to TRBD1. This CDR3 is 12 amino acids long. J gave up 4 bases and V 6 bases, and 2 bases lay outside the gene matches. Germline V gene data show CDR1 as SNHLY and CDR2 as FYNNEI. CDR3 region: CASSEGAYGYTF. CDR3 in DNA: TGTGCCAGCAGCGAGGGGGCCTATGGCTACACCTTC. Full variable domain (missing parts from reference TRBV2 and TRBJ1-2): EPEVTQTPSHQVTQMGQEVILRCVPISNHLYFYWYRQILGQKVEFLVSFYNNEISEKSEIFDDQFSVERPDGSNFTLKIRSTKLEDSAMYFCASSEGAYGYTFGSGTRLTVV.

The chain links TRBV5-1 to TRBJ2-5; a weak D match, TRBD2 (6 bases). Germline V gives CDR1 SGHRS, CDR2 YFSETQ. The V gene lost 0 bases and the J gene lost 5 bases, with 14 bases spanning the gap. This CDR3 contains 15 residues. This CDR3 reads CASSLAGTSRETQYF. The DNA for the CDR3 is TGCGCCAGCAGCTTGGCCGGTACTAGCCGGGAGACCCAGTACTTC.

This chain uses TRBV9 with TRBJ2-2, with D unclear. CDR3 size: 12 residues. Deletions cut 0 bases from V and 7 bases from J, with 4 bases between. The germline gives CDR1 SGDLS, CDR2 YYNGEE. In nucleotides, the CDR3 is TGTGCCAGCAGCGTAGATGTCGGGGAGCTGTTTTTT. It codes for CASSVDVGELFF.

V and J are TRBV29-1 and TRBJ1-1, with D unresolved. From germline, CDR1 is SQVTM and CDR2 ANQGSEA. V gave up 4 bases and J gave up 11 bases, with 11 bases separating them. This CDR3 comprises 10 residues. DNA of the CDR3: TGCAGCGTTGTGAGAGGGTCGGCTTTCTTT. As protein: CSVVRGSAFF.

The chain is built from TRBV3-1 (or the pseudogene TRBV3-2) and TRBJ2-1, with 8 bases lining up with TRBD2. Germline CDR1 LGHDT, CDR2 YNNKEL (reference sequence). The CDR3 is made up of 14 amino acids. V lost 6 bases, J lost 6 bases, and 7 bases stayed unmatched. CDR3 sequence: CASSRSGESNEQFF. The CDR3 nucleotides read TGTGCCAGCAGTCGTAGCGGGGAGAGCAATGAGCAGTTCTTC.

In its sample, this clone was seen a few times. The chain joins TRBV7-3 to TRBJ2-7, with 7 bases lining up with TRBD1. The CDR3 is 14 amino acids. Germline V lookup: CDR1 SGHTA, CDR2 FQGTGA. After removal of 5 bases from V and 3 bases from J, the junction contained 7 bases not matched to a gene. The CDR3 reads CASSHGAGGYEQYF. CDR3 DNA: TGTGCCAGCAGCCATGGGGCAGGGGGCTACGAGCAGTACTTC. Together with reference TRBV7-3 and TRBJ2-7, the CDR3 gives the full variable domain: GAGVSQTPSNKVTEKGKYVELRCDPISGHTALYWYRQSLGQGPEFLIYFQGTGAADDSGLPNDRFFAVRPEGSVSTLKIQRTERGDSAVYLCASSHGAGGYEQYFGPGTRLTVT.

This chain joins TRBV4-1 and TRBJ2-7; D may correspond to TRBD1 or TRBD2 (7 bases each). The germline V gene encodes CDR1 MGHRA and CDR2 YSYEKL. The CDR3 has 17 residues. Trimming took off 0 bases at V and 4 bases at J, with 19 bases between the two ends. In DNA, the CDR3 is TGCGCCAGCAGCCAAGATATAGGGGTCCAGGGGGGGTACGAGCAGTACTTC. Its protein is CASSQDIGVQGGYEQYF.

This clone was seen more than once but under ten times. V is TRBV27 and J is TRBJ1-1; 8 bases align to TRBD1. Germline CDR1 reads MNHEY; CDR2 reads SMNVEV (reference sequence). Unmatched junction bases numbered 7, after V lost 2 bases and J lost 5 bases. The CDR3 is made up of 15 amino acids. CDR3 sequence (DNA): TGTGCCAGCAGTTTAAATGCCAGGGGGCTGACTGAAGCTTTCTTT. This codes for CASSLNARGLTEAFF.